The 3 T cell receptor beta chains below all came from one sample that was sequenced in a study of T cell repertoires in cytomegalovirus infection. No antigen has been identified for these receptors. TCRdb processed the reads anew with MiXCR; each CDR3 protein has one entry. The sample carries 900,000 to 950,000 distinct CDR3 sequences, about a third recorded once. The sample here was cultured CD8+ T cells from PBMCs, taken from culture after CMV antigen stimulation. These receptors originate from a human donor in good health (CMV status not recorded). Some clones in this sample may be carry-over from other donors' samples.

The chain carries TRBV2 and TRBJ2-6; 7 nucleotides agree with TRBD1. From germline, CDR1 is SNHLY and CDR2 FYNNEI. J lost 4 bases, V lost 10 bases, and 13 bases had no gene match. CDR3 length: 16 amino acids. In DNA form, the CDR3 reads TGTGCCACCTGGGACAGCTCCTTTACAGGGGCCAACGTCCTGACTTTC. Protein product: CATWDSSFTGANVLTF.

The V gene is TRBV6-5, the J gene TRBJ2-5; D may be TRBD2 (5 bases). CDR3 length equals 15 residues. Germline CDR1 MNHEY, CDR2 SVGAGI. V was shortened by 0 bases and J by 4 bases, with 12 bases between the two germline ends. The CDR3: CASSYSLTGSETQYF. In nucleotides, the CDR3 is TGTGCCAGCAGTTACTCGCTTACGGGGTCAGAGACCCAGTACTTC.

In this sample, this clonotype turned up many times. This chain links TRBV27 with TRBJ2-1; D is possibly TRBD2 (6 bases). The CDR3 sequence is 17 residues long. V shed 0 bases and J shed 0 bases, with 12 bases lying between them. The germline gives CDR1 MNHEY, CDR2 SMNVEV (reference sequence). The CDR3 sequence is CASSLSWAGSSYNEQFF. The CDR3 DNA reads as TGTGCCAGCAGTTTATCTTGGGCGGGGAGCTCCTACAATGAGCAGTTCTTC.